A selection of T cell receptor beta chains follows, all from one sample in a study of CD8+CD57+ T cells in acquired aplastic anemia. TCRdb re-called the reads with MiXCR, one entry per CDR3 protein. The sample has around 150,000 distinct CDR3 sequences, 60% to 80% seen once; the top ten hold approximately 42%. Sequencing input: sorted CD4+, CD8+, or CD8+CD57+ T cells (not recorded which) from PBMCs. These receptors all come from a human donor with aplastic anemia. CDR3s include the opening cysteine and the closing phenylalanine or tryptophan. Fields, in order: CDR3 length, V gene, clone size, CDR3 protein. Clone size is not always given. Where it is, it says once, few, many or a class for expanded clones.

14,TRBV4-1,.,CATSGTYGNQPQHF
12,TRBV7-9,.,CASSPPDTEAFF
16,TRBV7-9,.,CASSLMGGKSTDTQYF
13,TRBV10-1,few,CASSRDTNYGYTF
14,TRBV6-5,many,CASSQAGLRDTQYF
12,TRBV7-2,.,CASSLGAQPQHF
14,TRBV7-3,.,CASSLISGSDEQFF
15,TRBV3-1,.,CASSQGGTGGYEQYF
14,TRBV20-1,.,CSARAGGYTDTQYF
18,TRBV10-3,once,CAISESLWSGQGDNEQFF
15,TRBV2,.,CASSEGRAPRYEQYF
15,TRBV6-4,once,CASSGTSGGTGTQYF
14,TRBV7-9,.,CASNWGTGPTEAFF
15,TRBV28,.,CASSLRDRRNYGYTF
18,TRBV25-1,.,CASSEFTGTGDGADTQYF
15,TRBV29-1,.,CSAGSGGANTGELFF
15,TRBV25-1,.,CASSERGNSGNTIYF
12,TRBV7-6,once,CASSLSFYEQYF
16,TRBV12-3/TRBV12-4,.,CASNIWTGMVRETQYF
13,TRBV7-2,few,CASSPPVRYEQYF
11,TRBV7-2,once,CASSLHYEQYF
14,TRBV5-1,.,CASSVDRGNSPLHF
16,TRBV10-3,.,CAIRAGLADRTDTQYF
11,TRBV7-9,.,CASSLSTEAFF
15,TRBV7-6,.,CASSLRGQGNSPLHF
16,TRBV5-6,.,CASSLLGDRGTYEQYF